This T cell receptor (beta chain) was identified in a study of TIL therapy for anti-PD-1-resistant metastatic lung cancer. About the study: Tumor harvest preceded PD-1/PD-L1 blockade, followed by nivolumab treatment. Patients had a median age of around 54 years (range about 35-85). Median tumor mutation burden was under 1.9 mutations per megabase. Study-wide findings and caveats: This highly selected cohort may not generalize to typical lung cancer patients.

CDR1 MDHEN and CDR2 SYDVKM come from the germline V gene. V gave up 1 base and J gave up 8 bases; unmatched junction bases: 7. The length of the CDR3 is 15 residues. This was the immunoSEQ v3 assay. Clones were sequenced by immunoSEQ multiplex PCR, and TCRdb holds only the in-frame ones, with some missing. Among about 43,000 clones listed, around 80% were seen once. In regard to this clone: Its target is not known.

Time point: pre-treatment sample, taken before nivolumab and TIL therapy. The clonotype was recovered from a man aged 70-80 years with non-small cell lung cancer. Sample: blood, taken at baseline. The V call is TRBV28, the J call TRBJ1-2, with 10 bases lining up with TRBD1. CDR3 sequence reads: CASSLSRDRGWGYTF. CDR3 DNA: TGTGCCAGCAGTTTATCCCGGGACAGGGGCTGGGGCTACACCTTC.